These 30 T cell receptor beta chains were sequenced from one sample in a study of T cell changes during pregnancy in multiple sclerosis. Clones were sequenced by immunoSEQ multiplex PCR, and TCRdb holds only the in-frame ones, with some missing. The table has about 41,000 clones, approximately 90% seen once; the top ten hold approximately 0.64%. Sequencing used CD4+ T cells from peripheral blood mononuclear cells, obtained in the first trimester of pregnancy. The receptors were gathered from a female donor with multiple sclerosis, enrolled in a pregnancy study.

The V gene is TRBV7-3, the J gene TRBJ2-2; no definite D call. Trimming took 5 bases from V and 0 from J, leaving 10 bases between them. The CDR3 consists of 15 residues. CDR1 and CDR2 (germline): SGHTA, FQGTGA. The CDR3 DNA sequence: TGTGCCAGCAGCCCCGACACCGCGAACACCGGGGAGCTGTTTTTT. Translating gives CASSPDTANTGELFF.

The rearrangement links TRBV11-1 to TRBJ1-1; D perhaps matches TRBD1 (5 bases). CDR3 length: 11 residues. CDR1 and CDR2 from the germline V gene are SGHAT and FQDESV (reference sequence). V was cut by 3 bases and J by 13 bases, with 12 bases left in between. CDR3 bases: TGTGCCAGCAGCTTCGGGACTCAGCTTTTCTTT. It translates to CASSFGTQLFF.

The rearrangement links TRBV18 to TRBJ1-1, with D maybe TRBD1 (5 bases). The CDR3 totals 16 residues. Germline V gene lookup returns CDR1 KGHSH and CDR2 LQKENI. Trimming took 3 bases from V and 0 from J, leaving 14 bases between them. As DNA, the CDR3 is TGTGCCAGCTCACCGGGGCTCCGACAATTGAACACTGAAGCTTTCTTT. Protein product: CASSPGLRQLNTEAFF.

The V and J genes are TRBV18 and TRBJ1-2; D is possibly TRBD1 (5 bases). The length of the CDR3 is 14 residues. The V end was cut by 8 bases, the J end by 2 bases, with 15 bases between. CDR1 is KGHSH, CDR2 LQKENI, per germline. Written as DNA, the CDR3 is TGTGCCAGCGCCACCAATGGGGCGAACTATGGCTACACCTTC. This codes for CASATNGANYGYTF.

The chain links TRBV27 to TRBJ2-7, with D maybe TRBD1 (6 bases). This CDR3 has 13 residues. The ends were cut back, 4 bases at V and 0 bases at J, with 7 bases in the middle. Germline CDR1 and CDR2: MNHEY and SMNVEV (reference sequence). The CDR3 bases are TGTGCCAGCAGTTCGGACAGCTCCTACGAGCAGTACTTC. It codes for CASSSDSSYEQYF.

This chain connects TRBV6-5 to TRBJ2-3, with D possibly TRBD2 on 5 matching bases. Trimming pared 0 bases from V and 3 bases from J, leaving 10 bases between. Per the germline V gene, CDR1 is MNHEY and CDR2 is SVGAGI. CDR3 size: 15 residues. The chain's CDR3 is CASSYSTGLTDTQYF. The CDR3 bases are TGTGCCAGCAGTTACTCAACGGGATTGACAGATACGCAGTATTTT.

The CDR3: CASSPQGQLSYEQYF. The CDR3 DNA follows: TGTGCCAGCAGTCCCCAGGGACAGCTCTCCTACGAGCAGTACTTC. The J gene is TRBJ2-7, the V gene TRBV27, with 7 bases lining up with TRBD1. Trimming at V came to 5 bases and at J to 0 bases, leaving 7 bases not matched to a gene. Germline V lookup: CDR1 MNHEY, CDR2 SMNVEV (reference sequence). CDR3 length: 15 residues.

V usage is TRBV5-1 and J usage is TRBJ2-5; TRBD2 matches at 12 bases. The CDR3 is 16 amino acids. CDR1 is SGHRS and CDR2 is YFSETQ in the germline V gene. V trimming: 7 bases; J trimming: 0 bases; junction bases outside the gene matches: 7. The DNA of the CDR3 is TGCGCCAGCGGGATAGGGACTAGCGGGTACCAAGAGACCCAGTACTTC. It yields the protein CASGIGTSGYQETQYF.

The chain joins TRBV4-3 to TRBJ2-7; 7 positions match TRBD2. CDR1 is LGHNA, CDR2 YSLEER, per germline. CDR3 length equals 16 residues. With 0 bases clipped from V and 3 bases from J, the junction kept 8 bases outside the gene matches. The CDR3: CASSQDLSSGGYEQYF. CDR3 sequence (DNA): TGCGCCAGCAGCCAAGATCTTTCTAGCGGTGGCTACGAGCAGTACTTC.

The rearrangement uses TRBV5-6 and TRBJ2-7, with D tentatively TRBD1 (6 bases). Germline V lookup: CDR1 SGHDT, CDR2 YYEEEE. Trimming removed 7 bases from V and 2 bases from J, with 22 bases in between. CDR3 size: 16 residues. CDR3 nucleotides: TGTGCCAGCCAAACCCTCACAGGGATTCGGGCCTACGAGCAGTACTTC. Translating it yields CASQTLTGIRAYEQYF.

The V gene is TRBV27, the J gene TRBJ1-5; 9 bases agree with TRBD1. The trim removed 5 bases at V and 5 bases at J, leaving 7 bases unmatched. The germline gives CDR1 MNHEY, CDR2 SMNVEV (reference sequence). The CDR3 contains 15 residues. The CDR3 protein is CASSPGTGFDQPQHF. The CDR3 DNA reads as TGTGCCAGCAGTCCCGGGACAGGGTTTGATCAGCCCCAGCATTTT.

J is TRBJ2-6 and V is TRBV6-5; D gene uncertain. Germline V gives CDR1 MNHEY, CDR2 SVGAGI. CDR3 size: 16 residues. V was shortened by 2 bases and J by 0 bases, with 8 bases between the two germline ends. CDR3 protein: CASSYGRGSGANVLTF. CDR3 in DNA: TGTGCCAGCAGTTACGGAAGAGGCTCTGGGGCCAACGTCCTGACTTTC.

Written as DNA, the CDR3 is TGTGCCAGCAGTCCCTGGACTAGCGGGAGCACCTACGAGCAGTACTTC. It yields the protein CASSPWTSGSTYEQYF. The chain couples TRBV28 to TRBJ2-7; 13 bases are a match to TRBD2. Germline V lookup: CDR1 MDHEN, CDR2 SYDVKM. Losses at the gene ends were 5 bases for V and 2 bases for J; bases not matched to a gene: 6. This CDR3 has 16 residues.

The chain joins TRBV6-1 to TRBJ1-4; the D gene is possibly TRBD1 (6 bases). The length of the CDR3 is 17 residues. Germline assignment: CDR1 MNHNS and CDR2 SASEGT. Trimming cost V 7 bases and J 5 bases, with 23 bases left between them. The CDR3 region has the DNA TGTGCCAGCACTAAAGCCCACAGGGTTGGGGAAAATGAAAAACTGTTTTTT. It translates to CASTKAHRVGENEKLFF.

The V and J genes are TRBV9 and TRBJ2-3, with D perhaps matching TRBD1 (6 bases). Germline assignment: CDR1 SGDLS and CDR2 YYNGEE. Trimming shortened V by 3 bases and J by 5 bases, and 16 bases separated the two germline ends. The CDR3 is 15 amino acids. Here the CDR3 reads CASSATTGLGDTQYF. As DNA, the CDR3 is TGTGCCAGCAGCGCTACTACAGGGTTGGGAGATACGCAGTATTTT.

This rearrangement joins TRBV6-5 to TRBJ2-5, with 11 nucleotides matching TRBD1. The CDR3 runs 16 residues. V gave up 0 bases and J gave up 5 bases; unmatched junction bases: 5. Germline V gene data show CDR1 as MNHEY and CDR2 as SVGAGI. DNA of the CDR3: TGTGCCAGCAGTTACTCGGACAGGGGGCTAGGGGAGACCCAGTACTTC. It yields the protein CASSYSDRGLGETQYF.

CDR3 coding DNA: TGCAGTGCCGGAAGCGGGTTCGAGCAGTACTTC. Encoded protein: CSAGSGFEQYF. The chain carries TRBV20-1 and TRBJ2-7; a weak D match, TRBD2 (6 bases). This CDR3 is 11 amino acids long. The germline V gene encodes CDR1 DFQATT and CDR2 SNEGSKA (reference sequence). V dropped 6 bases and J dropped 6 bases, with 12 bases sitting between them.

The CDR3 protein is CASSPGQPQHF. CDR3 in DNA: TGCGCCAGCAGTCCAGGTCAGCCCCAGCATTTT. The chain employs TRBV23-1 and TRBJ1-5; no clear D. TRBV23-1 is marked as an open reading frame, function uncertain. With 4 bases removed from V and 6 bases from J, the gap between germline ends came to 4 bases. This CDR3 comprises 11 residues.

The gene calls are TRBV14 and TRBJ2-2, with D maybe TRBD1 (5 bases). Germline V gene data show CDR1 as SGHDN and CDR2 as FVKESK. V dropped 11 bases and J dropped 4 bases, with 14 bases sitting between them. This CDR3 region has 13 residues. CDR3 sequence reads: CASRVGGTGELFF. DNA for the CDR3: TGTGCCTCCAGGGTCGGTGGCACCGGGGAGCTGTTTTTT.

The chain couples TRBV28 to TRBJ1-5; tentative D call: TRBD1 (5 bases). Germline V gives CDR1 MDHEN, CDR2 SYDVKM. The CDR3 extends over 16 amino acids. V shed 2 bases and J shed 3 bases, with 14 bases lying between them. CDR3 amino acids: CASSLKGVINNQPQHF. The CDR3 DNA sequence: TGTGCCAGCAGTTTAAAAGGGGTAATAAACAATCAGCCCCAGCATTTT.

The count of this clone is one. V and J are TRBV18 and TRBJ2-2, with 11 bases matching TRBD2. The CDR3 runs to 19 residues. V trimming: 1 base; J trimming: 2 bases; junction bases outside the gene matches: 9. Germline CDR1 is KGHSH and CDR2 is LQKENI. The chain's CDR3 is CASSPRSNLAGGNTGELFF. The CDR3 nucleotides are TGTGCCAGCTCACCACGGTCTAACCTAGCGGGAGGCAACACCGGGGAGCTGTTTTTT.

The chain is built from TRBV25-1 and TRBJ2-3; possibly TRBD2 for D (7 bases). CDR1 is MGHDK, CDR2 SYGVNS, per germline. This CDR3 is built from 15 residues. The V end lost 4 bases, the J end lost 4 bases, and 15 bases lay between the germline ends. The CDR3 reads CASSAVQGRADTQYF. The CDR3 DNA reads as TGTGCCAGCAGTGCCGTCCAGGGGAGGGCAGATACGCAGTATTTT.

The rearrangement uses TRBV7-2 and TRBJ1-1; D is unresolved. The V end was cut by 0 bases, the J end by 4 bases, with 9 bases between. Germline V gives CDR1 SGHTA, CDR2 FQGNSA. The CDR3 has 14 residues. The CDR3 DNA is TGTGCCAGCAGCTTAGCGGCCTTTGGCACTGAAGCTTTCTTT. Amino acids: CASSLAAFGTEAFF.

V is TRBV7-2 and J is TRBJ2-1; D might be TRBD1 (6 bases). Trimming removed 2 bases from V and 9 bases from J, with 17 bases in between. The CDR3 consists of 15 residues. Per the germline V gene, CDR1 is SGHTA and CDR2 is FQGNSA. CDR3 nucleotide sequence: TGTGCCAGCAGCTTATATGCCTCTGGGGGCCGTGAGCAGTTCTTC. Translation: CASSLYASGGREQFF.

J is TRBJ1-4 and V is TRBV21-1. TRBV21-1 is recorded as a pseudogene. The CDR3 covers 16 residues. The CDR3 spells CASSNWRERTNEKLFF. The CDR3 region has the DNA TGTGCCAGCAGCAACTGGAGAGAGCGGACTAATGAAAAACTGTTTTTT.

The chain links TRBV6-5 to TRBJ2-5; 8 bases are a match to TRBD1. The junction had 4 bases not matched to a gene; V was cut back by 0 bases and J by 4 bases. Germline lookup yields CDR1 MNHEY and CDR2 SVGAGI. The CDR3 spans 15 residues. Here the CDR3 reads CASSYSTGVPETQYF. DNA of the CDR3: TGTGCCAGCAGTTACTCGACAGGGGTTCCAGAGACCCAGTACTTC.

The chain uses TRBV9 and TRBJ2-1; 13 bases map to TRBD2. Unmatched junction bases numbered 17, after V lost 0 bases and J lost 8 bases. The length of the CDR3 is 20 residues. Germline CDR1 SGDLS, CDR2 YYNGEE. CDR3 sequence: CASSVATGRATSGRAHEQFF. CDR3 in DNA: TGTGCCAGCAGCGTAGCTACGGGCAGGGCAACTAGCGGGAGGGCCCATGAGCAGTTCTTC.

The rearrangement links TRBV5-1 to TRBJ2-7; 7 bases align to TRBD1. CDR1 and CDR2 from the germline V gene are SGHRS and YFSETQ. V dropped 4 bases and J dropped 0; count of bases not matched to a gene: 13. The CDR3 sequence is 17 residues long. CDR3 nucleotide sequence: TGCGCCAGCAGCCCCCTAGGTGGGGCAGGGGGCTCCTACGAGCAGTACTTC. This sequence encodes CASSPLGGAGGSYEQYF.

CDR3 sequence: CASSETGLGTTDTQYF. CDR3 DNA: TGTGCCAGCAGTGAGACAGGGCTCGGAACCACAGATACGCAGTATTTT. The J gene is TRBJ2-3, the V gene TRBV7-2, with TRBD1 matching over 7 bases. Germline loops: CDR1 SGHTA, CDR2 FQGNSA. CDR3 length: 16 amino acids. With 6 bases clipped from V and 2 bases from J, the junction kept 11 bases outside the gene matches. The whole variable domain, remainder taken from reference TRBV7-2 and TRBJ2-3, is GAGVSQSPSNKVTEKGKDVELRCDPISGHTALYWYRQSLGQGLEFLIYFQGNSAPDKSGLPSDRFSAERTGGSVSTLTIQRTQQEDSAVYLCASSETGLGTTDTQYFGPGTRLTVL.

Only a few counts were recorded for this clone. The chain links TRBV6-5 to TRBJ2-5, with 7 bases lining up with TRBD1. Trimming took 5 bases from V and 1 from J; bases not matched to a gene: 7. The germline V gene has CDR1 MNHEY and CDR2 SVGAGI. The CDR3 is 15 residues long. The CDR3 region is CASSQTGTAQETQYF. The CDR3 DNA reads TGTGCCAGCAGTCAGACAGGGACAGCCCAAGAGACCCAGTACTTC.